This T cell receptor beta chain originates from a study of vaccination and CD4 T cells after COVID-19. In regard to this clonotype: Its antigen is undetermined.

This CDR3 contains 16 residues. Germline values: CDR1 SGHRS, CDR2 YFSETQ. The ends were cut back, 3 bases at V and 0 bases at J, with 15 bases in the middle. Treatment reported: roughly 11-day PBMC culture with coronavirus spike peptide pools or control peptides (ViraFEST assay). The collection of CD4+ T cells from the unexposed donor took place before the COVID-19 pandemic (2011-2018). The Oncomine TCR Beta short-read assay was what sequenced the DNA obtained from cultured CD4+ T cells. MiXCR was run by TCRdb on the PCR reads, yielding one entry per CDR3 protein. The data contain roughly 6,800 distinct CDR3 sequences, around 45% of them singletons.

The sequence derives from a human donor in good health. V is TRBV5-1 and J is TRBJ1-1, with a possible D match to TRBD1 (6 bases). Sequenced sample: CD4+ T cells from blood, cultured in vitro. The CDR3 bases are TGCGCCAGCAGCTGGGCCCAGGGGAAAATGAACACTGAAGCTTTCTTT. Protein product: CASSWAQGKMNTEAFF.